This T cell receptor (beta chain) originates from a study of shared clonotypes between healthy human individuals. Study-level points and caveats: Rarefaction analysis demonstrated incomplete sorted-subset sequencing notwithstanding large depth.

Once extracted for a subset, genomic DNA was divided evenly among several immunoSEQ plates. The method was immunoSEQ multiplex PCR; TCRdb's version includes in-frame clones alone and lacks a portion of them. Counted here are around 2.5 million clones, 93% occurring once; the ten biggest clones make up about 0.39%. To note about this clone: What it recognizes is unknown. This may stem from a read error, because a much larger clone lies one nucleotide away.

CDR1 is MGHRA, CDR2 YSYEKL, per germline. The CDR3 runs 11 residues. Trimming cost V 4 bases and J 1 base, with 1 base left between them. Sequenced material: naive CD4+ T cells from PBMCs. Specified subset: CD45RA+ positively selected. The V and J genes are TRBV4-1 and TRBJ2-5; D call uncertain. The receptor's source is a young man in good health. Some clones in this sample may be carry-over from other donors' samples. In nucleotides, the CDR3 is TGCGCCAGCAGCCTCCAAGAGACCCAGTACTTC. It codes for CASSLQETQYF.